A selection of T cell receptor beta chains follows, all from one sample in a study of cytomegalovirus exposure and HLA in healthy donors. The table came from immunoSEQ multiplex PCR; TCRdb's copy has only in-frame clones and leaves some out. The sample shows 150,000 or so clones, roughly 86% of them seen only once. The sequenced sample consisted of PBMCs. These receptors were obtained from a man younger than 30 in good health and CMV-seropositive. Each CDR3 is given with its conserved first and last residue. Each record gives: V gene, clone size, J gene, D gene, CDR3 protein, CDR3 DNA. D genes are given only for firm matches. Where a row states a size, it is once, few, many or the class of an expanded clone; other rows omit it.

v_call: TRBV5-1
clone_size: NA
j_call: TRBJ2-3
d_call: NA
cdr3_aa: CASTQTDPIIGTDTQYF
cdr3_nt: TGCGCCAGCACTCAGACAGACCCAATTATCGGCACAGATACGCAGTATTTT

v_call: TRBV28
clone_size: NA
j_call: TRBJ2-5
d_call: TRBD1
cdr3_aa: CASSFNRGGLETQYF
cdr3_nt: TGTGCCAGCAGTTTTAACAGGGGCGGTTTGGAGACCCAGTACTTC

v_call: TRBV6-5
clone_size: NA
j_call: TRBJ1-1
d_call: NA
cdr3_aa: CASSQDRGLNTEAFF
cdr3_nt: TGTGCCAGCAGCCAGGACAGAGGATTGAACACTGAAGCTTTCTTT

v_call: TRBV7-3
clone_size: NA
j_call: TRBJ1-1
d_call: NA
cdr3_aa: CASSSQQQSEAFF
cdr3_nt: TGTGCCAGCAGCTCCCAGCAACAGTCTGAAGCTTTCTTT

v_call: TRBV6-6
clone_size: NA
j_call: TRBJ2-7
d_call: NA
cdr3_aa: CASSRDFEAYEQYF
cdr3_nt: TGTGCCAGCAGTAGGGACTTTGAGGCCTACGAGCAGTACTTC

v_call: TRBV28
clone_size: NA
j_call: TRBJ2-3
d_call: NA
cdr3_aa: CASSSAPAPTDTQYF
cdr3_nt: TGTGCCAGCAGCAGCGCCCCAGCCCCCACAGATACGCAGTATTTT

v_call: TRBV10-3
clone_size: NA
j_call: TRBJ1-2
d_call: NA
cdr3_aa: CAIYDITTTNYGYTF
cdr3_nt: TGTGCCATCTATGACATCACGACGACAAACTATGGCTACACCTTC

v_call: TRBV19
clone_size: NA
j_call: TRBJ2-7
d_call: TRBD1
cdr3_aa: CASSIGTAQLQYF
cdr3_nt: TGTGCCAGTAGTATCGGGACAGCGCAACTACAGTACTTC

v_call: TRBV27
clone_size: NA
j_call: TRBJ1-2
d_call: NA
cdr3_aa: CASSPWTEPYGYTF
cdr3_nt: TGTGCCAGCAGTCCGTGGACAGAGCCATATGGCTACACCTTC

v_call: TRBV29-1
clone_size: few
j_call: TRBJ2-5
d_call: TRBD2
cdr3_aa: CSAAGEETQYF
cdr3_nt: TGCAGCGCAGCGGGAGAAGAGACCCAGTACTTC

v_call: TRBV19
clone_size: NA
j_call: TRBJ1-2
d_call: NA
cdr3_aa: CASSIDGSNYGYTF
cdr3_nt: TGTGCCAGTAGTATTGATGGCTCTAACTATGGCTACACCTTC

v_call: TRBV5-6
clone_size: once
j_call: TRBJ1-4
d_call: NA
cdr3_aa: CASSSGRTEWSDEKLFF
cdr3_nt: TGTGCCAGCAGCTCGGGCCGGACAGAATGGTCGGATGAAAAACTGTTTTTT

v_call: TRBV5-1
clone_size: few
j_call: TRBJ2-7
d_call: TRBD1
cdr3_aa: CASSLGGQISSYEQYF
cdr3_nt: TGCGCCAGCAGCTTGGGGGGACAGATAAGCTCCTACGAGCAGTACTTC

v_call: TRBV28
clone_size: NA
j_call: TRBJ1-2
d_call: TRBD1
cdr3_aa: CASSRDRVHGYTF
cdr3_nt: TGTGCCAGCAGTCGGGACAGGGTGCATGGCTACACCTTC

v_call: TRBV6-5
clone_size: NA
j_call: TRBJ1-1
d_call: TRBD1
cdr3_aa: CASSYTGTGVNTEAFF
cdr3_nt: TGTGCCAGCAGTTACACCGGAACAGGGGTAAACACTGAAGCTTTCTTT

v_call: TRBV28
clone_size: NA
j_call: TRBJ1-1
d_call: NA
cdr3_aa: CASGVNAFF
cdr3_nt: TGTGCCAGCGGAGTAAACGCTTTCTTT

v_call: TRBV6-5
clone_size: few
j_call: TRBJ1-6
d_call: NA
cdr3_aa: CASSYGGRSLGSPLHF
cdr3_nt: TGTGCCAGCAGTTACGGAGGCAGGAGTCTTGGATCACCCCTCCACTTT

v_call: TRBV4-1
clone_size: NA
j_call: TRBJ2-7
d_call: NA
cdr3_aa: CASSQTNYEQYF
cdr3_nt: TGCGCCAGCAGCCAAACTAACTACGAGCAGTACTTC

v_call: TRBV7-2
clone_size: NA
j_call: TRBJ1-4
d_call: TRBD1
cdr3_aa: CASSSTGAYNEKLFF
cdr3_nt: TGTGCCAGCAGCTCGACAGGGGCGTATAATGAAAAACTGTTTTTT

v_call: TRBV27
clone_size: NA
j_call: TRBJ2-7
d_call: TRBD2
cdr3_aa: CASSLGGRPYEQYF
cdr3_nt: TGTGCCAGCAGTTTAGGCGGGAGGCCCTACGAGCAGTACTTC

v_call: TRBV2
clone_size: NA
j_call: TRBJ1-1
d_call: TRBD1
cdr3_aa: CASSGRTGLTEAFF
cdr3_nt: TGTGCCAGCAGTGGTAGGACAGGGTTGACTGAAGCTTTCTTT

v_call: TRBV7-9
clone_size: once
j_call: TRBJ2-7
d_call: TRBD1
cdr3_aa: CASSNRDRGNREQYF
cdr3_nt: TGTGCCAGCAGCAACCGGGACAGGGGGAATAGGGAGCAGTACTTC

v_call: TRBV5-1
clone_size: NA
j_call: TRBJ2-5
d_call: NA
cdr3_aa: CASSLGITQEGETQYF
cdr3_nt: TGCGCCAGCAGCTTGGGAATAACGCAGGAGGGTGAGACCCAGTACTTC

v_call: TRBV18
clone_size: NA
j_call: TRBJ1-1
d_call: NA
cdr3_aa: CASSPGAFSFMNTEAFF
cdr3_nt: TGTGCCAGCTCACCAGGGGCCTTCAGCTTTATGAACACTGAAGCTTTCTTT

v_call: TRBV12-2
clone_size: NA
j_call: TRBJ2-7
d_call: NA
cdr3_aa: CASRLAPRGRSYEQYF
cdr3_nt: TGTGCAAGTCGCTTAGCGCCGCGGGGGCGCTCCTACGAGCAGTACTTC

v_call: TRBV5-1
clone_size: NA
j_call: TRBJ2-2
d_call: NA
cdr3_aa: CASSLTSGNTGELFF
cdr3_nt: TGCGCCAGCAGCCTCACGTCGGGGAACACCGGGGAGCTGTTTTTT

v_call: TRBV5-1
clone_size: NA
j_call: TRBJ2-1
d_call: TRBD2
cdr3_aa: CASSTGTSGRADEQFF
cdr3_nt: TGCGCCAGCAGCACCGGGACTAGCGGGAGGGCCGATGAGCAGTTCTTC

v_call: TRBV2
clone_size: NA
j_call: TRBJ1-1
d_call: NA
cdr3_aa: CASSERGRGETEAFF
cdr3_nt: TGTGCCAGCAGTGAAAGGGGCAGGGGAGAGACTGAAGCTTTCTTT

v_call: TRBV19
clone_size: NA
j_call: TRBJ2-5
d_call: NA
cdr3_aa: CASSIYRQAETQYF
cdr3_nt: TGTGCCAGTAGTATATACAGACAAGCAGAGACCCAGTACTTC

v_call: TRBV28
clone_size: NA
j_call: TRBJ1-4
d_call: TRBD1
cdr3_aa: CASSTLQGTNEKLFF
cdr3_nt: TGTGCCAGCAGTACGCTACAGGGGACTAATGAAAAACTGTTTTTT

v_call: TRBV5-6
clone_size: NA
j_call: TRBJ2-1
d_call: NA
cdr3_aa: CASSLARRSFNEQFF
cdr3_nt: TGTGCCAGCAGCTTGGCTAGGAGGAGTTTCAATGAGCAGTTCTTC

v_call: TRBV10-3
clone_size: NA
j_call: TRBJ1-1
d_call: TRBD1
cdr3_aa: CAISKPGQGNTEAFF
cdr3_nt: TGTGCCATCAGTAAACCGGGACAGGGGAACACTGAAGCTTTCTTT

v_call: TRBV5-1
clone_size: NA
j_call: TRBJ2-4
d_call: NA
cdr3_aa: CASSATPGAGKNIQYF
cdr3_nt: TGCGCCAGCAGCGCTACCCCAGGGGCGGGCAAAAACATTCAGTACTTC

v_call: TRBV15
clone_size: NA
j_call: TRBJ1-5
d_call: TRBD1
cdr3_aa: CATSRGEDRGRQPQHF
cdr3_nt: TGTGCCACCAGCAGAGGAGAGGACAGGGGTCGGCAGCCCCAGCATTTT

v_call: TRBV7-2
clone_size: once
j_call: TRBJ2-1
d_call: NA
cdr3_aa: CASSLTRPNEQFF
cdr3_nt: TGTGCCAGCAGCCTAACTAGGCCCAATGAGCAGTTCTTC

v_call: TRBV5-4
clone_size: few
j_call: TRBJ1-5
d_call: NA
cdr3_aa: CASSLSGHSNQPQHF
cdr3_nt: TGTGCCAGCAGCTTGTCGGGACATAGCAATCAGCCCCAGCATTTT

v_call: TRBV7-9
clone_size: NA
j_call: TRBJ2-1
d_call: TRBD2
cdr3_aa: CASSPGLAGGVYNEQFF
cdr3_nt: TGTGCCAGCAGCCCCGGACTAGCGGGAGGGGTCTACAATGAGCAGTTCTTC

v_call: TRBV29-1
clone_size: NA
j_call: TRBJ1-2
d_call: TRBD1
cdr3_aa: CSATKTGEVGYTF
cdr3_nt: TGCAGCGCCACAAAGACAGGGGAAGTGGGCTACACCTTC

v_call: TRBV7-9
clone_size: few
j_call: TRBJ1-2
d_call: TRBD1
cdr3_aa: CASSLAKQGIDPGYTF
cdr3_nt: TGTGCCAGCAGCTTAGCTAAACAGGGGATAGATCCTGGCTACACCTTC

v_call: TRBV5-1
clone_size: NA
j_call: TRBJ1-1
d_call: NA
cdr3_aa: CASSPGTFEAFF
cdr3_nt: TGCGCCAGCAGCCCCGGTACCTTTGAAGCTTTCTTT

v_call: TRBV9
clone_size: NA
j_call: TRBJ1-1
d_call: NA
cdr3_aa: CASSVVQTRNTEAFF
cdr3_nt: TGTGCCAGCAGCGTAGTTCAGACTAGGAACACTGAAGCTTTCTTT

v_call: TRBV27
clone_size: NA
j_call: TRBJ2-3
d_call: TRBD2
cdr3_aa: CASRATSGPVDTQYF
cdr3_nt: TGTGCCAGCAGGGCGACTAGCGGGCCAGTAGATACGCAGTATTTT

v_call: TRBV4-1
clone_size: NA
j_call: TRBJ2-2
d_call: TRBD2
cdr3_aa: CASNPGLAGGRELFF
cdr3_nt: TGCGCCAGCAACCCGGGACTAGCGGGGGGCAGGGAGCTGTTTTTT

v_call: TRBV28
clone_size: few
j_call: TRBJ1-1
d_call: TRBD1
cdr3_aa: CASSLYAARTGMNTEAFF
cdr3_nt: TGTGCCAGCAGTTTATACGCGGCCCGGACAGGAATGAACACTGAAGCTTTCTTT

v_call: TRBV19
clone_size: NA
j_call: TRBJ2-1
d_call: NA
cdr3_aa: CASIPLENEQFF
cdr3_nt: TGTGCCAGTATTCCCCTAGAAAATGAGCAGTTCTTC

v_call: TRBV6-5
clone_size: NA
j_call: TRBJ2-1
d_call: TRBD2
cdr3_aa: CASSFPSGTRNEQFF
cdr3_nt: TGTGCCAGCAGTTTTCCGAGCGGGACCCGCAATGAGCAGTTCTTC

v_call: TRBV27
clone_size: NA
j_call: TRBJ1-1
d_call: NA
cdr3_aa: CASSLGQSNTEAFF
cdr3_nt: TGTGCCAGCAGCCTAGGACAGTCGAACACTGAAGCTTTCTTT

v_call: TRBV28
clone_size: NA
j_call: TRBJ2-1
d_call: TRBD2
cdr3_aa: CASTASGNEQFF
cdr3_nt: TGTGCCAGCACGGCTAGCGGCAATGAGCAGTTCTTC

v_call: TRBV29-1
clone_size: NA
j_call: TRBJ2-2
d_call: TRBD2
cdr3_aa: CSVLLAGDRSSNTGELFF
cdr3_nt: TGCAGCGTTCTTCTAGCGGGAGATCGATCGTCCAACACCGGGGAGCTGTTTTTT

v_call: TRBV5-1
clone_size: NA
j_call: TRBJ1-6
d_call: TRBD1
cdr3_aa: CASSSGQGDSPLHF
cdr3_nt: TGCGCCAGCAGCTCCGGACAGGGTGATTCACCCCTCCACTTT

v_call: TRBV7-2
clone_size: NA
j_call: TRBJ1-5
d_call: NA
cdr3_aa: CASSLNVGQPQHF
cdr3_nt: TGTGCCAGCAGCTTAAATGTCGGGCAGCCCCAGCATTTT

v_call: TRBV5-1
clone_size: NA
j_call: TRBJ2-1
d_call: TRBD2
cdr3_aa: CASSSSGIPSYNEQFF
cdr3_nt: TGCGCCAGCAGCAGTAGCGGGATTCCCTCCTACAATGAGCAGTTCTTC

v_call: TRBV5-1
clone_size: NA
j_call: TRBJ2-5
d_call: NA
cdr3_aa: CASSLYRVDRETQYF
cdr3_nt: TGCGCCAGCAGCTTGTACAGGGTGGATCGGGAGACCCAGTACTTC